The rows below give T cell receptor beta chains drawn from one sample of a study of blood T cell repertoires in COVID-19. Clones were read by immunoSEQ multiplex PCR, and TCRdb kept only the in-frame ones, dropping some. This repertoire shows 200,000 or so clones, 88% found once; its top ten account for under 3%. Sequencing was done on a sample of PBMCs or T cells enriched from blood (not recorded which). Source of these receptors: a woman aged 25 to 39 who had recovered from COVID-19. The CDR3 runs from the conserved cysteine through the conserved F or W. D genes are given only for firm matches. Clone size, where shown, is once, few, many, or a class for clones that have expanded.

CDR3 protein	CDR3 DNA	clone size	D gene	V gene	J gene
CASSQDRDRDSGGYTF	TGCGCCAGCAGCCAAGATCGGGACAGGGATTCAGGTGGCTACACCTTC	few	TRBD1	TRBV4-3	TRBJ1-2
CASSFDRGVNQPQHF	TGTGCCAGTAGTTTTGACAGGGGAGTGAATCAGCCCCAGCATTTT	.	TRBD1	TRBV19	TRBJ1-5
CATSRDMSIAYGYTF	TGTGCCACCAGCAGAGATATGAGTATTGCCTATGGCTACACCTTC	.	.	TRBV15	TRBJ1-2
CASSQDGAFYKETQYF	TGCGCCAGCAGCCAAGATGGGGCATTTTACAAAGAGACCCAGTACTTC	.	.	TRBV4-1	TRBJ2-5
CASSELGPGGLNEAFF	TGTGCCAGCAGTGAATTAGGTCCAGGGGGATTAAATGAAGCTTTCTTT	once	TRBD1	TRBV25-1	TRBJ1-1
CASSAETGGANQPQHF	TGTGCCAGTAGTGCCGAGACAGGGGGTGCCAATCAGCCCCAGCATTTT	.	TRBD1	TRBV19	TRBJ1-5
CASSSTMHPGDTQYF	TGCGCCAGCAGCTCCACCATGCACCCAGGAGATACGCAGTATTTT	.	.	TRBV5-1	TRBJ2-3
CASSLLRVGSGNTIYF	TGTGCCAGCTCCCTATTGCGGGTCGGCTCTGGAAACACCATATATTTT	.	.	TRBV18	TRBJ1-3
CASSKGSGVLNTIYF	TGTGCCAGCAGTAAGGGCTCGGGGGTTCTCAACACCATATATTTT	.	.	TRBV2	TRBJ1-3
CASSFGTGDQPQHF	TGTGCCAGCAGCTTTGGGACAGGGGACCAGCCCCAGCATTTT	.	TRBD1	TRBV7-9	TRBJ1-5
CASRDRDRAYEQYF	TGTGCCAGCAGGGACCGGGACAGAGCCTACGAGCAGTACTTC	.	TRBD1	TRBV25-1	TRBJ2-7
CASSWGAGETTGELFF	TGTGCCAGCAGCTGGGGAGCGGGGGAGACTACCGGGGAGCTGTTTTTT	.	TRBD2	TRBV5-4	TRBJ2-2
CSVEPTSSDTQYF	TGCAGCGTTGAGCCAACTAGTTCAGATACGCAGTATTTT	.	.	TRBV29-1	TRBJ2-3
CASSQDMGDTLHF	TGCGCCAGCAGCCAAGATATGGGGGACACTCTCCACTTT	.	.	TRBV4-3	TRBJ1-6
CASSQEGGANQPQHF	TGCGCCAGCAGCCAAGAAGGCGGGGCCAATCAGCCCCAGCATTTT	few	.	TRBV4-1	TRBJ1-5
CASSLGDREGEKLFF	TGTGCCAGCAGCTTAGGGGACAGGGAAGGCGAAAAACTGTTTTTT	.	TRBD1	TRBV7-9	TRBJ1-4
CSVEAGSSEQYF	TGCAGCGTTGAAGCCGGTTCGTCCGAGCAGTACTTC	.	.	TRBV29-1	TRBJ2-7
CATSRSLAVLNTEAFF	TGTGCCACCAGCAGATCTCTCGCAGTGTTGAACACTGAAGCTTTCTTT	.	.	TRBV15	TRBJ1-1
CASSVAQGGTGELFF	TGTGCCAGCAGCGTAGCTCAGGGAGGCACCGGGGAGCTGTTTTTT	.	.	TRBV9	TRBJ2-2
CASSTRTREGPAGSPYEQYF	TGTGCCAGCAGCACGCGGACCAGAGAGGGCCCCGCGGGGAGCCCCTACGAGCAGTACTTC	.	.	TRBV7-9	TRBJ2-7
CASSYSGQGLGYTF	TGTGCCAGCAGTTACTCAGGGCAGGGCCTCGGCTACACCTTC	.	.	TRBV6-2/TRBV6-3	TRBJ1-2
CASSMGGEGQPQHF	TGTGCCAGTAGTATGGGGGGGGAGGGTCAGCCCCAGCATTTT	.	.	TRBV19	TRBJ1-5
CASSYSIRGNYGYTF	TGTGCCAGCAGTTACTCGATTAGGGGTAACTATGGCTACACCTTC	once	.	TRBV6-5	TRBJ1-2
CASGGQVYEQYF	TGTGCCAGCGGGGGACAGGTCTACGAGCAGTACTTC	.	TRBD1	TRBV27	TRBJ2-7
CASSLSNTEAFF	TGTGCCAGCAGCTTAAGCAACACTGAAGCTTTCTTT	.	.	TRBV11-2	TRBJ1-1
CASSVGDSGVTDTQYF	TGTGCCAGCAGCGTAGGGGATAGCGGGGTCACAGATACGCAGTATTTT	.	TRBD2	TRBV9	TRBJ2-3
CASSQTGGSGTEAFF	TGTGCCAGCAGCCAAACAGGGGGCAGCGGGACTGAAGCTTTCTTT	.	TRBD1	TRBV3-1/TRBV3-2	TRBJ1-1
CATRGPLDVAGYTF	TGTGCGACCCGGGGTCCTCTGGATGTAGCCGGCTACACCTTC	.	.	TRBV28	TRBJ1-2
CASSSQGTGDEQYF	TGTGCCAGCAGCTCACAAGGGACAGGGGACGAGCAGTACTTC	.	TRBD1	TRBV11-2	TRBJ2-7
CASSSTRIRSTDTQYF	TGTGCCAGCAGCTCCACTAGAATTCGCAGCACAGATACGCAGTATTTT	.	.	TRBV5-6	TRBJ2-3
CASSFTGTGTYEQYF	TGTGCCAGCAGCTTTACCGGGACAGGGACCTACGAGCAGTACTTC	once	TRBD1	TRBV7-2	TRBJ2-7
CASSLSSEGLNTEAFF	TGTGCCAGCAGCTTATCATCGGAGGGTTTGAACACTGAAGCTTTCTTT	few	.	TRBV7-8	TRBJ1-1
CASYPGRYSGANVLTF	TGTGCCTCATATCCTGGGAGGTACTCTGGGGCCAACGTCCTGACTTTC	.	.	TRBV19	TRBJ2-6
CASSRQGDYGYTF	TGTGCCAGCAGCCGACAGGGCGACTATGGCTACACCTTC	few	TRBD1	TRBV5-4	TRBJ1-2
CASSHTTGNQPQHF	TGTGCCAGCAGCCATACCACGGGGAATCAGCCCCAGCATTTT	.	.	TRBV3-1/TRBV3-2	TRBJ1-5
CASSHTGGTEAFF	TGCGCCAGCAGCCACACAGGGGGCACTGAAGCTTTCTTT	.	TRBD1	TRBV4-3	TRBJ1-1
CASSISSVYGYTF	TGTGCCAGTAGTATATCCTCAGTCTATGGCTACACCTTC	.	.	TRBV19	TRBJ1-2